Listed below are T cell receptor beta chains from one sample, sequenced in a study of blood T cell repertoires in COVID-19. The repertoire was sequenced with immunoSEQ multiplex PCR; TCRdb's copy has only in-frame clones and lacks some. Found here are about 110,000 clones, more than 75% of them singletons; the top ten hold approximately 3.3%. Sequenced sample: peripheral blood. The receptor source for this set is a woman between 45 and 60 years old with acute or convalescent COVID-19. CDR3s include the opening cysteine and the closing phenylalanine or tryptophan. Where a row states a size, it is once, few, many or the class of an expanded clone; other rows omit it.

TRBJ2-2 | . | TRBV2 | CASSDRGGGSSIGELFF
TRBJ1-1 | . | TRBV19 | CASSRQRDTEAFF
TRBJ2-7 | . | TRBV5-1 | CASSRKQGAHSEQYF
TRBJ2-1 | . | TRBV14 | CASSPGLARNEQFF
TRBJ2-2 | . | TRBV24-1 | CATSDQGGPRPGELFF
TRBJ1-3 | once | TRBV28 | CASRTGFSGNTIYF
TRBJ2-7 | . | TRBV19 | CASSRWGQGDSYEQYF
TRBJ1-6 | . | TRBV3-1/TRBV3-2 | CASSARTGGLNSPLHF
TRBJ1-4 | once | TRBV18 | CASSPLTGATNEKLFF
TRBJ1-3 | . | TRBV5-1 | CASSLSTGLGAGNTIYF
TRBJ2-2 | . | TRBV18 | CASSPSSGLDTGELFF
TRBJ1-2 | . | TRBV18 | CASSPAYLPTGVGYTF
TRBJ2-1 | once | TRBV7-2 | CASSPGGGGYNEQFF
TRBJ1-1 | . | TRBV5-1 | CASSFSTDPSAEAFF
TRBJ1-2 | . | TRBV3-1/TRBV3-2 | CASSQPPDGYTF
TRBJ1-1 | . | TRBV11-2 | CASSLVPTGTVNTEAFF